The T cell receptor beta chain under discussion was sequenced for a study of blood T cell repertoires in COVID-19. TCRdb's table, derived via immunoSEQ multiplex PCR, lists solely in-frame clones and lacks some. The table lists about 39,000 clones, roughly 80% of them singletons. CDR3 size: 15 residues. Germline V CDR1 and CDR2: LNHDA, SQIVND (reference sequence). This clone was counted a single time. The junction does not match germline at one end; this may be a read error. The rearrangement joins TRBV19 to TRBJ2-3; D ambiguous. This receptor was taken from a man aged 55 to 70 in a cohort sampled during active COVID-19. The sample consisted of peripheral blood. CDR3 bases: TGTGCCAGTAGTATCCATTCTACCCTCACAGATAGGCAGTATTTT. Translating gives CASSIHSTLTDRQYF.